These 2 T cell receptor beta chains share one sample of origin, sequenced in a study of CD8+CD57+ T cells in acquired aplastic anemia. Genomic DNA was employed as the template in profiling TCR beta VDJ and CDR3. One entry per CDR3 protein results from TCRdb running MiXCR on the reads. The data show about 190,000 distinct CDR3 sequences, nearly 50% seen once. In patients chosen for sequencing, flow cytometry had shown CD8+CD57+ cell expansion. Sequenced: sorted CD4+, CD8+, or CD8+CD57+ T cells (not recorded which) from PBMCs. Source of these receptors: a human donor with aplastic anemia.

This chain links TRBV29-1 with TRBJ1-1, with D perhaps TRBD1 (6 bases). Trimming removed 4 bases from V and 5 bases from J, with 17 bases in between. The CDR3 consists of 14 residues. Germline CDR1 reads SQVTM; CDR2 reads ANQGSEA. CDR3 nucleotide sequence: TGCAGCGTTGTAGTATTGAGGACAGCGACTGAAGCTTTCTTT. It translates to CSVVVLRTATEAFF.

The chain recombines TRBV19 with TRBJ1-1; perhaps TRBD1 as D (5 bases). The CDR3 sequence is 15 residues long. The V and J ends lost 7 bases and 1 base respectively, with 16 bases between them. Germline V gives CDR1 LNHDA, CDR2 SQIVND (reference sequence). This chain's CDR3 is CASTHRDLGNTEAFF. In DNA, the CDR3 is TGTGCCAGTACTCACCGGGACCTGGGGAACACTGAAGCTTTCTTT. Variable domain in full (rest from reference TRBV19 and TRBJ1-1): DGGITQSPKYLFRKEGQNVTLSCEQNLNHDAMYWYRQDPGQGLRLIYYSQIVNDFQKGDIAEGYSVSREKKESFPLTVTSAQKNPTAFYLCASTHRDLGNTEAFFGQGTRLTVV.